This entry features one T cell receptor (beta chain) sequence. The source of the sample is a study of T cell clones after liver transplantation. Study context: Immunosuppression withdrawal was tried within 2 years after liver transplantation in this trial.

Clones were sequenced by immunoSEQ multiplex PCR, and TCRdb holds only the in-frame ones, with some missing. The sample shows approximately 100,000 clones, about 80% of them seen only once. Germline values: CDR1 SGHTA, CDR2 FQGNSA. The CDR3 has 13 amino acids. V gave up 5 bases and J gave up 8 bases, with 15 bases separating them. The sequence derives from a human patient who received a liver transplant. Some T cells may be transferred from the graft donor. The chain joins TRBV7-2 to TRBJ1-2; unclear D gene. The sample in question was CD4+ T cells from blood, obtained around 44 months after liver transplant. DNA of the CDR3: TGTGCCAGCAGCCAGTCGGGTTCCTGGGGCTACACCTTC. Translating gives CASSQSGSWGYTF.